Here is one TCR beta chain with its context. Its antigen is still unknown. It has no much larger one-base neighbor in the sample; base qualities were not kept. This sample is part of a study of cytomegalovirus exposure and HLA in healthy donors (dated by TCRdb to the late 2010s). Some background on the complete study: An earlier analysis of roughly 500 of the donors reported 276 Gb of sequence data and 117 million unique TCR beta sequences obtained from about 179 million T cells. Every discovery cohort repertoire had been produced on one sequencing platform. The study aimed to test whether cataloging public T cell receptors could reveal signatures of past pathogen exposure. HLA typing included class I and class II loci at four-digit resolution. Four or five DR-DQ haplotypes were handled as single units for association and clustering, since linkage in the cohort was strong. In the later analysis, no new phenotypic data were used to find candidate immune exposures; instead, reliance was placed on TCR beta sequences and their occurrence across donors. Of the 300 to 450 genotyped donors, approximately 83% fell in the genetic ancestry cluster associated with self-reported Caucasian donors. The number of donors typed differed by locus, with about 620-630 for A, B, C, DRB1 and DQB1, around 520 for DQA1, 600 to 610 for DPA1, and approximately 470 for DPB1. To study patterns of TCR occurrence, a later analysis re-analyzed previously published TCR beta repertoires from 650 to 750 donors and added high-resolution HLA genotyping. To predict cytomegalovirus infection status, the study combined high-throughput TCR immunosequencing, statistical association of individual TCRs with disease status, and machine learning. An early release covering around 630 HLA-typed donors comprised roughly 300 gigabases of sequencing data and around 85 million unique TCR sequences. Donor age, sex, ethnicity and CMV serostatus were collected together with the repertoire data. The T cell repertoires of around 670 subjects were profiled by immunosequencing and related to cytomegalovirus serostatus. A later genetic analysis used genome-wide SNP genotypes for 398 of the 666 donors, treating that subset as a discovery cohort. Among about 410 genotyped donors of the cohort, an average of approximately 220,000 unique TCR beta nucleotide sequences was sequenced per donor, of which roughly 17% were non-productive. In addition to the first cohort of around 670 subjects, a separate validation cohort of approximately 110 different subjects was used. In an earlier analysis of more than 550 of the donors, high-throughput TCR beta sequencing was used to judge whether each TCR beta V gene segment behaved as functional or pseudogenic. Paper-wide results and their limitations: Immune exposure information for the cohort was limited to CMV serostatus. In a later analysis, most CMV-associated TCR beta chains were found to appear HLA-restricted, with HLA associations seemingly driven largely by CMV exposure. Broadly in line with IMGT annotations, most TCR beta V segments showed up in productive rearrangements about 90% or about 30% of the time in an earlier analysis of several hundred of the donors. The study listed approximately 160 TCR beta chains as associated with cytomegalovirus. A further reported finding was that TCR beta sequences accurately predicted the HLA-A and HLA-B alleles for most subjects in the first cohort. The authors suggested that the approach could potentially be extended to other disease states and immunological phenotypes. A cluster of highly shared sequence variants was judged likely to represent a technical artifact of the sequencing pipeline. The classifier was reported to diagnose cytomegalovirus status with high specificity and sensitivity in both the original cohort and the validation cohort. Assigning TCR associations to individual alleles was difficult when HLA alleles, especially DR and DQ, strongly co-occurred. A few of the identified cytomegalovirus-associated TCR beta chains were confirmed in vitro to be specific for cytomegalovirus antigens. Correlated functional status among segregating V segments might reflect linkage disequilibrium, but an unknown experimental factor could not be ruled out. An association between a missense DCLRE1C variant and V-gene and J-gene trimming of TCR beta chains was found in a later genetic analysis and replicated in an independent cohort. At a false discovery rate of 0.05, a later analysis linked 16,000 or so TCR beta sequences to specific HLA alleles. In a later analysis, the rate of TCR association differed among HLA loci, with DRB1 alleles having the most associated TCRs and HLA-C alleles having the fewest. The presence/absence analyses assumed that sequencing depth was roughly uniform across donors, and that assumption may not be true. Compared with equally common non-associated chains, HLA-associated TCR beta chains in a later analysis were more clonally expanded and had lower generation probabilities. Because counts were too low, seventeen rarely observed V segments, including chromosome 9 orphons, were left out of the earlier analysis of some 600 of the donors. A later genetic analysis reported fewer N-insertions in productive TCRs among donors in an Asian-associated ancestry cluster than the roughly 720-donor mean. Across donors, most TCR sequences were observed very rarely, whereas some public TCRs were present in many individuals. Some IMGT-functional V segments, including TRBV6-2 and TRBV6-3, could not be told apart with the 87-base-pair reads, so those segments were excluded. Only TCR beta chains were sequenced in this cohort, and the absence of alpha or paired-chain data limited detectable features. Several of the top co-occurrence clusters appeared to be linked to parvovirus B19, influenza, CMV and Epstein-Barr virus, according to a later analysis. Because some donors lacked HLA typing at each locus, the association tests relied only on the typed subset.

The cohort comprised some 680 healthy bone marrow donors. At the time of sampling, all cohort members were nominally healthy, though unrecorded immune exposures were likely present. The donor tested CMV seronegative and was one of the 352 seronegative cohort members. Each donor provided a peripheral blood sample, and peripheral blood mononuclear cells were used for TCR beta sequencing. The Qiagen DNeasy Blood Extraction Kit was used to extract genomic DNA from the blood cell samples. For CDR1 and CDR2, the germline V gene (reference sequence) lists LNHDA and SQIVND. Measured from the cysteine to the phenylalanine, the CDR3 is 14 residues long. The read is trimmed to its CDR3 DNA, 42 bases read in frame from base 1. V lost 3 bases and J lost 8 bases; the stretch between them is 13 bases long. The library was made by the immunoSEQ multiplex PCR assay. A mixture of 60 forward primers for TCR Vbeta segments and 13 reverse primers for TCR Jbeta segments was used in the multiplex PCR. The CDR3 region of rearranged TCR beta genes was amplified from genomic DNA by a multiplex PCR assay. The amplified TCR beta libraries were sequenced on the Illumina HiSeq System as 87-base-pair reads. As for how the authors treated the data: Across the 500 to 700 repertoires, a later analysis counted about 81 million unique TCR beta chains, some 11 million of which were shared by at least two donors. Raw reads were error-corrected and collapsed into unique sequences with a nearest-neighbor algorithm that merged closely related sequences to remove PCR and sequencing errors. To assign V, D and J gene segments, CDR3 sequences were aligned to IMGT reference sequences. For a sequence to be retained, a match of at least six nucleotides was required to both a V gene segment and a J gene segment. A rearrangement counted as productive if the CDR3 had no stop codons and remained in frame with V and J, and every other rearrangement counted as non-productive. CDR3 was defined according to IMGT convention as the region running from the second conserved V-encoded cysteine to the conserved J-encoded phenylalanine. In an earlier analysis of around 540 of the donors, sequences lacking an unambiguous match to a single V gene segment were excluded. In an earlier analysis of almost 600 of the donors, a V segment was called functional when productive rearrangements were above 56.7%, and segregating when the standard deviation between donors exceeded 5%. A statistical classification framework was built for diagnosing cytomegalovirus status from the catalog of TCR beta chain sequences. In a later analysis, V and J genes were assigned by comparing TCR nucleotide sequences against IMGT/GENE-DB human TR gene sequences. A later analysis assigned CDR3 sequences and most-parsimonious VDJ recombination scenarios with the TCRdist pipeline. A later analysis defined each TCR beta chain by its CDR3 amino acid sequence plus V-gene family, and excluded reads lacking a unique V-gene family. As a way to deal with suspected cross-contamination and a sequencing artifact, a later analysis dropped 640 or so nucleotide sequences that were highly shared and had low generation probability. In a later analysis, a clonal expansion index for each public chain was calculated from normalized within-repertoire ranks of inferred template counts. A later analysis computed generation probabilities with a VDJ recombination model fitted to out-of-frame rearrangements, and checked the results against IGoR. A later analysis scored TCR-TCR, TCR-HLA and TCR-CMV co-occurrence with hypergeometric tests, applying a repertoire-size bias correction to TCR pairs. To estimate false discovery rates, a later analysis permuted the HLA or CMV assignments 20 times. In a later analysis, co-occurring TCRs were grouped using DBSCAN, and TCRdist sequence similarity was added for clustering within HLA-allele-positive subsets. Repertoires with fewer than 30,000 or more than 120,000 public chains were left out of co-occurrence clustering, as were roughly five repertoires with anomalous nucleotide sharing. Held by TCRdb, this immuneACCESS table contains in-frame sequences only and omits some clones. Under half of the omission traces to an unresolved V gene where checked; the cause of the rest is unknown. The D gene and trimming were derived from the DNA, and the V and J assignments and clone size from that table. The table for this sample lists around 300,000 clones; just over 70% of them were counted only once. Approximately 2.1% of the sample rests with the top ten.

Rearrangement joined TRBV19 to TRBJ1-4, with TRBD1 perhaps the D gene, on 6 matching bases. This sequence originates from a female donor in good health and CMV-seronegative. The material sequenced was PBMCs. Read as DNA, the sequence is TGTGCCAGTAGTATTAATGGGGGCTTGGAAAAACTGTTTTTT. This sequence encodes CASSINGGLEKLFF.